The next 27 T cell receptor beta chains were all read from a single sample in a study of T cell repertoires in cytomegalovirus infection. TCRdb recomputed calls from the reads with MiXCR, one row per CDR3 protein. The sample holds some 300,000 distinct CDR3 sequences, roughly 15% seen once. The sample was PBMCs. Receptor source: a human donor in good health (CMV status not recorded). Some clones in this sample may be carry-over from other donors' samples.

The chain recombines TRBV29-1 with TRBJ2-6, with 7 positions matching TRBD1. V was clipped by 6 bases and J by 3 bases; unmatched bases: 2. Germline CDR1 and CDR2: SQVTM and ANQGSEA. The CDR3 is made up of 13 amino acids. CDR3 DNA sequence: TGCAGCGTGAGGGACAGTGGGGCCAACGTCCTGACTTTC. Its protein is CSVRDSGANVLTF.

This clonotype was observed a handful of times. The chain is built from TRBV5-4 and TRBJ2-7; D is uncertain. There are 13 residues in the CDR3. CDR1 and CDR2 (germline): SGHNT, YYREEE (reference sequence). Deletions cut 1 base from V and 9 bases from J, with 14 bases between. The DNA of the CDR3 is TGTGCCAGCAGCTTGCCGGACGGTTCGGGGCAGTACTTC. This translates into CASSLPDGSGQYF.

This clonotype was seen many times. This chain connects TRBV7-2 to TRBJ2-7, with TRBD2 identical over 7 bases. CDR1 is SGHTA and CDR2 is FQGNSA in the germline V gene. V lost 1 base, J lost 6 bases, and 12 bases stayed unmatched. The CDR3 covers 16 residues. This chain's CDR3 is CASSLEPRRTSGEQYF. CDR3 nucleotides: TGTGCCAGCAGCTTAGAACCCAGGCGGACTAGTGGCGAGCAGTACTTC.

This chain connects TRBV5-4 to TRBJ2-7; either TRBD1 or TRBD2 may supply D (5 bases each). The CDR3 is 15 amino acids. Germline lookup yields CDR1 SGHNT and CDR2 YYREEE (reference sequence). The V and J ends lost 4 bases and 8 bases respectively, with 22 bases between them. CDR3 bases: TGTGCCAGCAGCCCGGGACGGGACCCTGCTACGAAGCAGTACTTC. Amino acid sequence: CASSPGRDPATKQYF.

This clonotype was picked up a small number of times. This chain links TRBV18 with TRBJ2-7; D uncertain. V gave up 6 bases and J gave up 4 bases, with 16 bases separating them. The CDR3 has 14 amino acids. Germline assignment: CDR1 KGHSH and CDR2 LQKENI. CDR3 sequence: CASSPGLLSYEQYF. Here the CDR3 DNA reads TGTGCCAGCTCTCCTGGTTTGCTATCTTACGAGCAGTACTTC. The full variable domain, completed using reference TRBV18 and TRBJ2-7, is NAGVMQNPRHLVRRRGQEARLRCSPMKGHSHVYWYRQLPEEGLKFMVYLQKENIIDESGMPKERFSAEFPKEGPSILRIQQVVRGDSAAYFCASSPGLLSYEQYFGPGTRLTVT.

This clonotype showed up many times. Written as DNA, the CDR3 is TGTGCCAGCCGACCGGGACTAGCGGGAGGTTCACCTTTGTACAATGAGCAGTTCTTC. The encoded protein is CASRPGLAGGSPLYNEQFF. The chain carries TRBV28 and TRBJ2-1; TRBD2 matches at 15 bases. CDR1 and CDR2 from the germline V gene are MDHEN and SYDVKM. There are 19 residues in the CDR3. V gave up 8 bases and J gave up 4 bases; unmatched junction bases: 15.

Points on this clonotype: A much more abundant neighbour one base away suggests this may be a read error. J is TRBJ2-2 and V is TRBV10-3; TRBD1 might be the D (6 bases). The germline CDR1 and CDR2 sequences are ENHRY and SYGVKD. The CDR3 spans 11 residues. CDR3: CAISDAGALFF. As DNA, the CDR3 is TGTGCCATCAGTGATGCAGGGGCGCTGTTTTTT.

Written as DNA, the CDR3 is TGTGCCAGCAGTTTAACCATGTTGGCGGACCGCGTTAGGGGTGGCTACACCTTC. Protein product: CASSLTMLADRVRGGYTF. The chain uses TRBV28 and TRBJ1-2, with a tentative D call TRBD1 (5 bases). V dropped 2 bases and J dropped 7 bases, with 26 bases sitting between them. The CDR3 runs 18 residues. The germline CDR1 and CDR2 sequences are MDHEN and SYDVKM.

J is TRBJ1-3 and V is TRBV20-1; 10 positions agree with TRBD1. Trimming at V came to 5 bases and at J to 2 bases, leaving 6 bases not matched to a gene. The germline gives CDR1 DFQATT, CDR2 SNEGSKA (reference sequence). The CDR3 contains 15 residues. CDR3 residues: CSAAGQGGTGNTIYF. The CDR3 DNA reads TGCAGTGCTGCCGGACAGGGGGGGACTGGAAACACCATATATTTT.

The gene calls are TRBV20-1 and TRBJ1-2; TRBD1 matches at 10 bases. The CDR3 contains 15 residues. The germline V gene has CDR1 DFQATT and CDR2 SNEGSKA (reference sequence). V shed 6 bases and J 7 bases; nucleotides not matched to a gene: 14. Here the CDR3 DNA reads TGCAGTGCCTCCGGGACAGGGGCCCTTGGTGGTGGCTACACCTTC. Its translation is CSASGTGALGGGYTF.

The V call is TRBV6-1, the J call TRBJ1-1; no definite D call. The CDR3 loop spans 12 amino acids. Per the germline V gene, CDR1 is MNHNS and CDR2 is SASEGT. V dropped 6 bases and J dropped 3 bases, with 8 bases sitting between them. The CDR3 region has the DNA TGTGCCAGCAGAACTGTATACACTGAAGCTTTCTTT. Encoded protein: CASRTVYTEAFF.

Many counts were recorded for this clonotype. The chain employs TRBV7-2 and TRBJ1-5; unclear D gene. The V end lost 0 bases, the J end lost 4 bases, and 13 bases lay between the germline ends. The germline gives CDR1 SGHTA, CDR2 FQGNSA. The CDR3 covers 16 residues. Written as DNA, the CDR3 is TGTGCCAGCAGCTTAGCCGAAGACTCACTAAATCAGCCCCAGCATTTT. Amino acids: CASSLAEDSLNQPQHF.

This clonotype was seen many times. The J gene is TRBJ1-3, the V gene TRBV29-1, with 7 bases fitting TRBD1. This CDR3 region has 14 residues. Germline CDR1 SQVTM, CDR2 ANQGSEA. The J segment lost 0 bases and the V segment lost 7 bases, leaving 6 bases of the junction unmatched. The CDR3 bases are TGCAGCGCTATTGGACAGGACTCTGGAAACACCATATATTTT. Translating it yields CSAIGQDSGNTIYF.

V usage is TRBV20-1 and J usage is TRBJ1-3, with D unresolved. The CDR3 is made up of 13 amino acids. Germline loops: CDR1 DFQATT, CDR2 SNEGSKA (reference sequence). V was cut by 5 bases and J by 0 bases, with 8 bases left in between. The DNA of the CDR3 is TGCAGTGCTCCAGGAACCTCTGGAAACACCATATATTTT. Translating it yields CSAPGTSGNTIYF.

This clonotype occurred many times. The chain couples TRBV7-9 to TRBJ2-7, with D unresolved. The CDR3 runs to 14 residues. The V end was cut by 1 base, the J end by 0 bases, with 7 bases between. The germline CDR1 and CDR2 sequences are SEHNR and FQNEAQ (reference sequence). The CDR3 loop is CASSLEGVSYEQYF. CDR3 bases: TGTGCCAGCAGCTTAGAGGGCGTCTCCTACGAGCAGTACTTC. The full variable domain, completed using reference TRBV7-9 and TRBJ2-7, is DTGVSQNPRHKITKRGQNVTFRCDPISEHNRLYWYRQTLGQGPEFLTYFQNEAQLEKSRLLSDRFSAERPKGSFSTLEIQRTEQGDSAMYLCASSLEGVSYEQYFGPGTRLTVT.

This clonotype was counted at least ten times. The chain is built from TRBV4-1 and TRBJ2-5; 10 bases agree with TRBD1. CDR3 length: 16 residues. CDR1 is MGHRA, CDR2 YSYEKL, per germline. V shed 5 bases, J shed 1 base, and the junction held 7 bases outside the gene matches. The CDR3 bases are TGCGCCAGCAGCTTCCGGGACAGGGGCCTCCAAGAGACCCAGTACTTC. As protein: CASSFRDRGLQETQYF.

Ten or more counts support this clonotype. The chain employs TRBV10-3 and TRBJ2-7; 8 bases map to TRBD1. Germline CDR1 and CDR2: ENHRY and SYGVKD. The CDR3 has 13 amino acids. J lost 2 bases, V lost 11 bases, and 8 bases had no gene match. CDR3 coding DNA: TGTGCCGCGCGAACAGGGGGAACCTACGAGCAGTACTTC. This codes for CAARTGGTYEQYF.

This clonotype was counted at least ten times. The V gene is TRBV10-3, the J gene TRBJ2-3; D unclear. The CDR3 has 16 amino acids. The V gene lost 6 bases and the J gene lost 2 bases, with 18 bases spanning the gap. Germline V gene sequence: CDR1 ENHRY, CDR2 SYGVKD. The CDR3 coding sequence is TGTGCCATCAGGGCTACATTCTCGGCACACACAGATACGCAGTATTTT. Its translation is CAIRATFSAHTDTQYF.

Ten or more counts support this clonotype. The CDR3 nucleotides are TGTGCCAGCAGCGGGATGACAGGGGAATCCAAAAACATTCAGTACTTC. This encodes CASSGMTGESKNIQYF. The chain uses TRBV7-9 and TRBJ2-4; TRBD1 agrees at 8 bases. The V and J ends lost 5 bases and 2 bases, in that order; junction bases with no gene match: 8. This CDR3 spans 16 amino acids. CDR1 SEHNR and CDR2 FQNEAQ come from the germline V gene (reference sequence).

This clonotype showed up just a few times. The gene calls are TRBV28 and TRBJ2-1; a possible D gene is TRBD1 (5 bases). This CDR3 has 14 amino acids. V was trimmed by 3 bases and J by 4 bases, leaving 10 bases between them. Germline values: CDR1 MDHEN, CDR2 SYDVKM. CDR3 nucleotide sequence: TGTGCCAGCAGTTTGGTCGCAGGGTACAATGAGCAGTTCTTC. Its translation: CASSLVAGYNEQFF.

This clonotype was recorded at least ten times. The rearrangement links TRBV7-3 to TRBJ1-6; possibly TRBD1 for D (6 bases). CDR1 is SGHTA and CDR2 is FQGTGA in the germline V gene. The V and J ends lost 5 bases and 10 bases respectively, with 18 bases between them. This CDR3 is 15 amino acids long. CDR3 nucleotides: TGTGCCAGCAGCCCTCCCGGGGGCGAATTCTCACCCCTCCACTTT. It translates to CASSPPGGEFSPLHF.

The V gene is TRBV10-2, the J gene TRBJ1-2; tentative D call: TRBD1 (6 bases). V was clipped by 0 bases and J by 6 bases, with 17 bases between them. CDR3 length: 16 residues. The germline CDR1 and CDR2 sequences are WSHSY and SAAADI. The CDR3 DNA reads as TGCGCCAGCAGTGAGTCTAGGGGGGAAAAGGGTCATGGCTACACCTTC. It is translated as CASSESRGEKGHGYTF.

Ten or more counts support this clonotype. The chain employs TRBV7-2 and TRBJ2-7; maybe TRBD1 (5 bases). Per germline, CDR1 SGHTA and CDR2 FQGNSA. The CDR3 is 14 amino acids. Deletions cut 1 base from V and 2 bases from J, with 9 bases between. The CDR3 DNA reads TGTGCCAGCAGCTTAGGACAGCTTCCCTACGAGCAGTACTTC. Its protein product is CASSLGQLPYEQYF.

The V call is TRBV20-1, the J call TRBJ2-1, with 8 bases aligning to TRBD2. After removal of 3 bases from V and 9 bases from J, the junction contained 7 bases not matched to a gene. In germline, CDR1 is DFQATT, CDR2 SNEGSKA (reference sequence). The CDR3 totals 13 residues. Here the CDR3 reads CSASGREAGEQFF. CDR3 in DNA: TGCAGTGCTAGCGGGCGGGAGGCAGGTGAGCAGTTCTTC.

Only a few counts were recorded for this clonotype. The CDR3 region is CASSLREWGWRDNEQFF. The CDR3 bases are TGTGCCAGCAGCTTACGGGAATGGGGTTGGCGGGACAATGAGCAGTTCTTC. The V and J genes are TRBV7-2 and TRBJ2-1; perhaps TRBD2 as D (5 bases). The CDR3 spans 17 residues. The V gene lost 2 bases and the J gene lost 5 bases, with 19 bases spanning the gap. The germline V gene has CDR1 SGHTA and CDR2 FQGNSA.

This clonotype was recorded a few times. CDR3 in DNA: TGCAGCGCGACTAGGGACTCCTACAATGAGCAGTTCTTC. This translates into CSATRDSYNEQFF. The V gene is TRBV29-1, the J gene TRBJ2-1, with a weak D call TRBD2 (6 bases). CDR3 length: 13 residues. Germline-derived CDR1 and CDR2 are SQVTM and ANQGSEA. Trimming took 7 bases from V and 0 from J, leaving 10 bases between them.

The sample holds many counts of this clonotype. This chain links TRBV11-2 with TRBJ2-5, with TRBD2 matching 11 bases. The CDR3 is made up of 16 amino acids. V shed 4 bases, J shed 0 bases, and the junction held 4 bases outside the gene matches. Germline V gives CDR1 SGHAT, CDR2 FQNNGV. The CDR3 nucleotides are TGTGCCAGCAGCTCCCGACTAGCGGGGAACCAAGAGACCCAGTACTTC. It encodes CASSSRLAGNQETQYF.